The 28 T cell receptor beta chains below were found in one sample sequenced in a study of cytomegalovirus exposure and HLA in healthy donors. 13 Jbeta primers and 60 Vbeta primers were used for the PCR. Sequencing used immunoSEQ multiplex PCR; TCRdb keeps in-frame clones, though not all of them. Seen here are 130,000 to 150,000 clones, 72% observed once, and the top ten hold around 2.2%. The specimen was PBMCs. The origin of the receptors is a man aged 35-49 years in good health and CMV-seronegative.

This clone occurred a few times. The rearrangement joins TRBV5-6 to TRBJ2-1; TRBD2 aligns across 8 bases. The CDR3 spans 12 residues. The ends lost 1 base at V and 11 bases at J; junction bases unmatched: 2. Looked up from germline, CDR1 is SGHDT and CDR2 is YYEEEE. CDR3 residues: CASSLRSGKQFF. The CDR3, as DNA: TGTGCCAGCAGCTTGCGTAGCGGGAAGCAGTTCTTC.

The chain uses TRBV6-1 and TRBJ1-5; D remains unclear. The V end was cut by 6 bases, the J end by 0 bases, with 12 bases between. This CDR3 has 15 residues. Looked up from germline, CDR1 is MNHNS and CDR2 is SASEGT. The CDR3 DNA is TGTGCCAGCAGCTCGACCGGGAGTAGCAATCAGCCCCAGCATTTT. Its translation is CASSSTGSSNQPQHF.

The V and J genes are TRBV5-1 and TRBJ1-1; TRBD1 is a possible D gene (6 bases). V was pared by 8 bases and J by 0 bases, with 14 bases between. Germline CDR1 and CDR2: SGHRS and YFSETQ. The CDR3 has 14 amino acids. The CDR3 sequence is CASETGGMNTEAFF. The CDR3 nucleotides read TGCGCCAGTGAGACAGGAGGCATGAACACTGAAGCTTTCTTT. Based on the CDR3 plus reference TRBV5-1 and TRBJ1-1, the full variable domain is KAGVTQTPRYLIKTRGQQVTLSCSPISGHRSVSWYQQTPGQGLQFLFEYFSETQRNKGNFPGRFSGRQFSNSRSEMNVSTLELGDSALYLCASETGGMNTEAFFGQGTRLTVV.

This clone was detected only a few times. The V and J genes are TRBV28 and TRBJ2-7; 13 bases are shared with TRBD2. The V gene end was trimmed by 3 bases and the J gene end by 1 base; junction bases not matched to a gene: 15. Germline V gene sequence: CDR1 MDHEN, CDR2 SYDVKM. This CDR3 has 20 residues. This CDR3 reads CASSFSGLAGVAAPSYEQYF. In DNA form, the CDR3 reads TGTGCCAGCAGTTTCTCCGGACTAGCGGGAGTCGCGGCACCATCCTACGAGCAGTACTTC. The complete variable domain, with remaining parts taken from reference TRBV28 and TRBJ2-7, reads DVKVTQSSRYLVKRTGEKVFLECVQDMDHENMFWYRQDPGLGLRLIYFSYDVKMKEKGDIPEGYSVSREKKERFSLILESASTNQTSMYLCASSFSGLAGVAAPSYEQYFGPGTRLTVT.

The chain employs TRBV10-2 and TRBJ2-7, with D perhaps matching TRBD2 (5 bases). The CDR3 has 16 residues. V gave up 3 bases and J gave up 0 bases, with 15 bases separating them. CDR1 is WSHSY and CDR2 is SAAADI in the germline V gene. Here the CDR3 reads CASSDPLTKFSYEQYF. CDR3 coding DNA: TGCGCCAGCAGTGACCCTCTGACTAAATTCTCCTACGAGCAGTACTTC.

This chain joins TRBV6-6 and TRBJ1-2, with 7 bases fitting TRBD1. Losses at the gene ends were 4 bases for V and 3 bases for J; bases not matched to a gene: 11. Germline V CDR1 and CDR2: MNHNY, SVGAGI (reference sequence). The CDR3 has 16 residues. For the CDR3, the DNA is TGTGCCAGCAGTTCACAGGGACAGAGGATTCACTATGGCTACACCTTC. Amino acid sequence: CASSSQGQRIHYGYTF.

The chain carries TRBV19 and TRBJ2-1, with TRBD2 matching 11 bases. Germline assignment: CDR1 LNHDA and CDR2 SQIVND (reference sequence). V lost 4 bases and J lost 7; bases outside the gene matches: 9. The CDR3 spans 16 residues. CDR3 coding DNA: TGTGCCAGTAGTAAGAGACTAGCGGGAAGGGGAAATGAGCAGTTCTTC. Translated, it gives CASSKRLAGRGNEQFF.

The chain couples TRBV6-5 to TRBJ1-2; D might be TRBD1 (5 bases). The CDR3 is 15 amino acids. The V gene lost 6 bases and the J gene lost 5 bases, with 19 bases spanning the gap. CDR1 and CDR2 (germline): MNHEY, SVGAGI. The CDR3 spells CASRTWGGLGYGYTF. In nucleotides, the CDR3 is TGTGCCAGCAGGACTTGGGGGGGTTTAGGGTATGGCTACACCTTC.

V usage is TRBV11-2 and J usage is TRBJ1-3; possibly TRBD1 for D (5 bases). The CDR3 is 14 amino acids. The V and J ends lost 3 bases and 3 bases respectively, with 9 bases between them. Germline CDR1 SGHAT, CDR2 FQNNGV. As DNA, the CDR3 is TGTGCCAGCAGCTTGGGGGGTATTGGAAACACCATATATTTT. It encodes CASSLGGIGNTIYF.

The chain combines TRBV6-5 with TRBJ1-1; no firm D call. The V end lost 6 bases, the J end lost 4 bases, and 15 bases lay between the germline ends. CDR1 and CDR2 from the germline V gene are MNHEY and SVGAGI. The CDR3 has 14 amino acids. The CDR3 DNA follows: TGTGCCAGCAGCGAAAGATCCGAGGCCACTGAAGCTTTCTTT. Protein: CASSERSEATEAFF.

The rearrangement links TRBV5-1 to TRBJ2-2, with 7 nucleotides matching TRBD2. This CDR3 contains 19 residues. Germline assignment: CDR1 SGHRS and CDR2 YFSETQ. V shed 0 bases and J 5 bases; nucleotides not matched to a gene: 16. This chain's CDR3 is CASSLGNTSASVETGELFF. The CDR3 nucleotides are TGCGCCAGCAGCTTGGGAAATACTAGCGCGTCCGTGGAGACCGGGGAGCTGTTTTTT. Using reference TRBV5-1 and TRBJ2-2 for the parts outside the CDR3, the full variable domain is KAGVTQTPRYLIKTRGQQVTLSCSPISGHRSVSWYQQTPGQGLQFLFEYFSETQRNKGNFPGRFSGRQFSNSRSEMNVSTLELGDSALYLCASSLGNTSASVETGELFFGEGSRLTVL.

CDR3 DNA: TGTGCCAGCAGCGTAGACAGGACTAGCGGGGGGATAGATGAGCAGTTCTTC. It is translated as CASSVDRTSGGIDEQFF. The chain uses TRBV9 and TRBJ2-1; the match to TRBD2 covers 14 bases. CDR1 SGDLS and CDR2 YYNGEE come from the germline V gene. CDR3 length: 17 amino acids. The V and J ends lost 0 bases and 8 bases, in that order; junction bases with no gene match: 7.

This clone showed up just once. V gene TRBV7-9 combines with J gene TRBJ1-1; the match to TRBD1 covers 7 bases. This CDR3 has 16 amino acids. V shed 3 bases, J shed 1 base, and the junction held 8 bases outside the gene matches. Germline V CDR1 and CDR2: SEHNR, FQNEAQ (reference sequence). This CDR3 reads CASSFPGQERNTEAFF. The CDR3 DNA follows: TGTGCCAGCAGCTTCCCCGGACAGGAACGGAACACTGAAGCTTTCTTT.

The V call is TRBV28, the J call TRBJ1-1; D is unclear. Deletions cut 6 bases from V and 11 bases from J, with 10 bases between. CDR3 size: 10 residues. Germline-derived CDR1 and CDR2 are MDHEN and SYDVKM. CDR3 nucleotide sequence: TGTGCCAGCAGGAGCTTACGGGCTTTCTTT. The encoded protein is CASRSLRAFF.

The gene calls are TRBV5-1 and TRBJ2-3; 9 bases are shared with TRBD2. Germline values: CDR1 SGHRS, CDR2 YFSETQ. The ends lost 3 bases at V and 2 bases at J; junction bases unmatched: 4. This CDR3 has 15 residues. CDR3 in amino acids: CASSSSSGNTDTQYF. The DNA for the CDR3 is TGCGCCAGCAGCTCTTCTAGCGGGAACACAGATACGCAGTATTTT.

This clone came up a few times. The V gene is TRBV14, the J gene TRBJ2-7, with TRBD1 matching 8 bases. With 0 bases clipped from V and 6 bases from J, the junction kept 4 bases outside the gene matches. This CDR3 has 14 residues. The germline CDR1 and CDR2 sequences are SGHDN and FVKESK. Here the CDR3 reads CASSQDQGAGEQYF. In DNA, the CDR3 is TGTGCCAGCAGCCAAGATCAGGGGGCGGGCGAGCAGTACTTC.

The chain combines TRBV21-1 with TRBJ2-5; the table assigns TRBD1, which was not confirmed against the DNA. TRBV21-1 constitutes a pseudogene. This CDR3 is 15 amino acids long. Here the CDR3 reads CASSGGTGYQETQYF. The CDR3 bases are TGTGCCAGCAGCGGCGGGACAGGGTACCAAGAGACCCAGTACTTC.

CDR3 DNA sequence: TGTGCCAGCAGTCGGGGAGTGAATCAGCCCCAGCATTTT. Its translation is CASSRGVNQPQHF. The chain recombines TRBV6-1 with TRBJ1-5; D not certain. V was trimmed by 5 bases and J by 4 bases, leaving 9 bases between them. The length of the CDR3 is 13 residues. Germline values: CDR1 MNHNS, CDR2 SASEGT.

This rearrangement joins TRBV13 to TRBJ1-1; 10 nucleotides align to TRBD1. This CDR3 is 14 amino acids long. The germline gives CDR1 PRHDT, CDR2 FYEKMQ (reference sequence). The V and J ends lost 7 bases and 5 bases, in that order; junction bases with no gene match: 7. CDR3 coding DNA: TGTGCCAGCATTACCGGGACAGGGGCTACTGAAGCTTTCTTT. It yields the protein CASITGTGATEAFF.

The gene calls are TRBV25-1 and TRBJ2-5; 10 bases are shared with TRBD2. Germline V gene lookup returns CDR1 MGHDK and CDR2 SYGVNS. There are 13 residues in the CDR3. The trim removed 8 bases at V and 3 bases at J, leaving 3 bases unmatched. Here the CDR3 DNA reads TGTGCCAGCCGGACTAGCGGAGAAGAGACCCAGTACTTC. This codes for CASRTSGEETQYF.

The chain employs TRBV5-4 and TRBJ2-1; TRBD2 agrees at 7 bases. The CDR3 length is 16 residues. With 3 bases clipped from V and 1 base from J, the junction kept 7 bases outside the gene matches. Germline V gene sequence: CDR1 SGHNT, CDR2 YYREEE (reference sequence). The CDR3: CASSSSSGKSYNEQFF. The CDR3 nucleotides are TGTGCCAGCAGCTCCTCGAGCGGGAAGTCCTACAATGAGCAGTTCTTC.

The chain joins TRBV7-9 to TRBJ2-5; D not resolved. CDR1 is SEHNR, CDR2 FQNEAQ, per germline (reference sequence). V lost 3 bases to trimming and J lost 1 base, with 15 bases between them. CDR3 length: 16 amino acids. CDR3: CASSFPWAGSQETQYF. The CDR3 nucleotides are TGTGCCAGCAGCTTTCCTTGGGCCGGCTCCCAAGAGACCCAGTACTTC.

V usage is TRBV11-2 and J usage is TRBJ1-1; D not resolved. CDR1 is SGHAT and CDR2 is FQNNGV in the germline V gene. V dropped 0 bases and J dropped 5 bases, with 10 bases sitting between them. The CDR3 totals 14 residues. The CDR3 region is CASSLDPGRTEAFF. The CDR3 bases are TGTGCCAGCAGCTTAGACCCAGGCCGGACTGAAGCTTTCTTT.

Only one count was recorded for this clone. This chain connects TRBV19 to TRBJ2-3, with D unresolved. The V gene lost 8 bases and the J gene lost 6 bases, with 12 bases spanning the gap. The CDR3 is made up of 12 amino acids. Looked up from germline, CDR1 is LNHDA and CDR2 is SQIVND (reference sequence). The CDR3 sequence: CASVSPPDTQYF. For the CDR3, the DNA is TGTGCCAGTGTTTCTCCCCCGGATACGCAGTATTTT.

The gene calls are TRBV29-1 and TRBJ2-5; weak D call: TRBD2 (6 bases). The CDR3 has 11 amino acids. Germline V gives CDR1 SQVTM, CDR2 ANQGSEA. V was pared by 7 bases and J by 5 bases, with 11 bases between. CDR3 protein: CSEQEGETQYF. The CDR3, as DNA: TGCAGCGAGCAGGAGGGGGAGACCCAGTACTTC.

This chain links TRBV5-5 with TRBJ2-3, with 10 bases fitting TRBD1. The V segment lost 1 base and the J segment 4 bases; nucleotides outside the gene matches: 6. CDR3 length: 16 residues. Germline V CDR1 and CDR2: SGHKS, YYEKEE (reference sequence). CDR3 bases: TGTGCCAGCAGCTTGAGGGGACAGGGGATCTCAGATACGCAGTATTTT. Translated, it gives CASSLRGQGISDTQYF. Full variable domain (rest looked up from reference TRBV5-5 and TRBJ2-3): DAGVTQSPTHLIKTRGQQVTLRCSPISGHKSVSWYQQVLGQGPQFIFQYYEKEERGRGNFPDRFSARQFPNYSSELNVNALLLGDSALYLCASSLRGQGISDTQYFGPGTRLTVL.

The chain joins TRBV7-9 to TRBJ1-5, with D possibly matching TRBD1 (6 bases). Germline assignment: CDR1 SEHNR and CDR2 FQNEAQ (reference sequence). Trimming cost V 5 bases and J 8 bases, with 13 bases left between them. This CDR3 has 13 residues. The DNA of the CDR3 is TGTGCCAGCAGCCCCGGCAGGGGTGAGCCCCAGCATTTT. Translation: CASSPGRGEPQHF.

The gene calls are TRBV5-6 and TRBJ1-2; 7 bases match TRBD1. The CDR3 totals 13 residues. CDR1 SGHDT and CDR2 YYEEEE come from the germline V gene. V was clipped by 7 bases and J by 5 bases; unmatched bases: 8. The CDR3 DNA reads TGTGCCAGCTCCCAGGGGGAAGGGTATGGCTACACCTTC. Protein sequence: CASSQGEGYGYTF.